This T cell receptor beta chain stems from a study of beta chain features in type 1 diabetes. Trimming cost V 2 bases and J 3 bases; bases outside gene matches: 13. This CDR3 contains 18 residues. Germline CDR1 and CDR2: SEHNR and FQNEAQ (reference sequence). The isolated RNA, all of it, was reverse transcribed, so expressed TCRB transcripts were what got sequenced. Profiling relied on immunoSEQ multiplex PCR, and the TCRdb table lists in-frame clones only, not all of them. In the table there are fewer than 30,000 clones, approximately 74% of which are singletons. A word on this clone: Its antigen is unidentified.

Study-level findings and limits: In all four CD4+ subsets, TCRB CDR3 length was significantly, moderately reduced in type 1 diabetes.

This clonotype was obtained from a woman aged 40 to 50 in good health. The chain links TRBV7-9 to TRBJ2-3; the match to TRBD1 covers 8 bases. The specimen sequenced was Tregs from blood. The CDR3 loop is CASSLTLWTGRATDTQYF. Written as DNA, the CDR3 is TGTGCCAGCAGCTTAACCCTCTGGACAGGGAGAGCGACAGATACGCAGTATTTT.